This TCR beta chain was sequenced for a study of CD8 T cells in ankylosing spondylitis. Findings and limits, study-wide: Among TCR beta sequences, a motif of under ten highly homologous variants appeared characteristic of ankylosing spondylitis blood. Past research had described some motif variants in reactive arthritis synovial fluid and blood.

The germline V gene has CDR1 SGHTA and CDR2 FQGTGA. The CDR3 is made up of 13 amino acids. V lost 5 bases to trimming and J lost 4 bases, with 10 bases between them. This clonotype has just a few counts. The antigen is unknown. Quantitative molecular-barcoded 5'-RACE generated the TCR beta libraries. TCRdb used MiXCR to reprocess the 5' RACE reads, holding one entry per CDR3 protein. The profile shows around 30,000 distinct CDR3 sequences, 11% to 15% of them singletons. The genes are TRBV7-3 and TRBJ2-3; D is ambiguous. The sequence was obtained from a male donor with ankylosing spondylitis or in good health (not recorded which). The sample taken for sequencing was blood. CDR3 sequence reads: CASSQSGPDTQYF. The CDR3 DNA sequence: TGTGCCAGCAGCCAATCAGGACCAGATACGCAGTATTTT.